In its sample, the clone carrying this TCR beta chain was seen a few times. From the 5' RACE reads, TCRdb called clonotypes with MiXCR, one entry per CDR3 protein. The sample has around 200,000 distinct CDR3 sequences, roughly a tenth seen once. This record belongs to a study of T-cell memory formation after mild COVID-19. Sequencing input: PBMCs or a T cell subset sorted from them (not recorded which). The source is a man between 18 and 35 years old who had mild COVID-19 (a few samples of this study predate the infection). Cell type and time point are not known.

As DNA, the CDR3 is TGTGCCAGCAGTTACTCCCGGACTAGCGGGGGTGAGACCCAGTACTTC. Translating gives CASSYSRTSGGETQYF. V and J are TRBV6-5 and TRBJ2-5, with 13 positions matching TRBD2. CDR1 is MNHEY, CDR2 SVGAGI, per germline. V lost 0 bases and J lost 5; bases outside the gene matches: 3. This CDR3 is built from 16 residues.